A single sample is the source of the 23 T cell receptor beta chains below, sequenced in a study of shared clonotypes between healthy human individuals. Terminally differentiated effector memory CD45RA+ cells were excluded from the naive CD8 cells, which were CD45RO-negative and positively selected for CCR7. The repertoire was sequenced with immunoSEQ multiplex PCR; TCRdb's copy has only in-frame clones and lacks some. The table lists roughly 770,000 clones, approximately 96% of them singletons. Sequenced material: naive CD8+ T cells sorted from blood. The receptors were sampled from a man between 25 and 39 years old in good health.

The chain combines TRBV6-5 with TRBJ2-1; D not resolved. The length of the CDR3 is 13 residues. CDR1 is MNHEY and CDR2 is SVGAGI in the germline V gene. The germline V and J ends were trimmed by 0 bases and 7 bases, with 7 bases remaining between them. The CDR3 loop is CASSYSLGNEQFF. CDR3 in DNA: TGTGCCAGCAGTTACTCACTGGGTAATGAGCAGTTCTTC.

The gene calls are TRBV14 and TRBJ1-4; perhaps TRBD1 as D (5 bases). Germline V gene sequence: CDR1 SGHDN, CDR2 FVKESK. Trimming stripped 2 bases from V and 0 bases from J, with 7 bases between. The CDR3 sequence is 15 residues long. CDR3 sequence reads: CASSQRGATNEKLFF. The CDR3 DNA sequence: TGTGCCAGCAGCCAAAGAGGGGCAACTAATGAAAAACTGTTTTTT. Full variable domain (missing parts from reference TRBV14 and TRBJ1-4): EAGVTQFPSHSVIEKGQTVTLRCDPISGHDNLYWYRRVMGKEIKFLLHFVKESKQDESGMPNNRFLAERTGGTYSTLKVQPAELEDSGVYFCASSQRGATNEKLFFGSGTQLSVL.

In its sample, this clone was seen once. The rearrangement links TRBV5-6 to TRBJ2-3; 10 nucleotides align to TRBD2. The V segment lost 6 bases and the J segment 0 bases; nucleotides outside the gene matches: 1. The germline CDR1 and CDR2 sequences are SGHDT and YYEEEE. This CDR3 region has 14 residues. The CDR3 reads CASILAGSTDTQYF. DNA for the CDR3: TGTGCCAGCATACTAGCGGGGAGCACAGATACGCAGTATTTT.

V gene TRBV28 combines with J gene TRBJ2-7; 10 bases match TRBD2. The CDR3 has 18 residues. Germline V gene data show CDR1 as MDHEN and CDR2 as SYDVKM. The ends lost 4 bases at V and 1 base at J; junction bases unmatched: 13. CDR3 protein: CASSSIRTSGGPSYEQYF. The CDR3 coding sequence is TGTGCCAGCAGTTCGATTAGGACTAGCGGAGGCCCTTCCTACGAGCAGTACTTC.

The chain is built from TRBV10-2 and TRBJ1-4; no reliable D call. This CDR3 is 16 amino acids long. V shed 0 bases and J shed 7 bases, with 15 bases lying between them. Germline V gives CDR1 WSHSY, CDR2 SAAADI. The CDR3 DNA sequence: TGCGCCAGCAGTGAGTCGAGAGTCTCCCTGGTTGAAAAACTGTTTTTT. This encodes CASSESRVSLVEKLFF.

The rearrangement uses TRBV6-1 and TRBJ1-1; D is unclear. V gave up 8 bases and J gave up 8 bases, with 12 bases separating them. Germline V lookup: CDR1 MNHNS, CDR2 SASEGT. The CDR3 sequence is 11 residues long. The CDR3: CASQIYREAFF. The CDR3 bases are TGTGCCAGCCAAATTTACCGAGAAGCTTTCTTT.

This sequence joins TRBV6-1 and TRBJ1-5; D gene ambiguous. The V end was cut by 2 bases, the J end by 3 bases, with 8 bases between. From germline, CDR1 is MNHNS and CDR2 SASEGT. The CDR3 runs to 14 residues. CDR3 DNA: TGTGCCAGCAGTGAATCCTGGGTCAATCAGCCCCAGCATTTT. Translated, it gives CASSESWVNQPQHF.

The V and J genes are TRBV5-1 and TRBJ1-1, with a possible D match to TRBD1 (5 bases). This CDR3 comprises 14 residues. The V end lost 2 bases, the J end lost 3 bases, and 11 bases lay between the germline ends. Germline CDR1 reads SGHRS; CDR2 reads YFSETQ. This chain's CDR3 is CASSLQETYTEAFF. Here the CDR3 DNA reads TGCGCCAGCAGCTTACAGGAGACTTACACTGAAGCTTTCTTT.

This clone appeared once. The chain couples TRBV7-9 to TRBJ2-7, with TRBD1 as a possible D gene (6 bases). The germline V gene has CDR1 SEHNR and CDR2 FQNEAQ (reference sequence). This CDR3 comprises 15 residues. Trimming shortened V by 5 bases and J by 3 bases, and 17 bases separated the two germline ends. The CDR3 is CASSQQQGLGYEQYF. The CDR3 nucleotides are TGTGCCAGCAGCCAACAACAGGGTTTGGGCTACGAGCAGTACTTC. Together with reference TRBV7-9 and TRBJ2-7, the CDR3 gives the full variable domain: DTGVSQNPRHKITKRGQNVTFRCDPISEHNRLYWYRQTLGQGPEFLTYFQNEAQLEKSRLLSDRFSAERPKGSFSTLEIQRTEQGDSAMYLCASSQQQGLGYEQYFGPGTRLTVT.

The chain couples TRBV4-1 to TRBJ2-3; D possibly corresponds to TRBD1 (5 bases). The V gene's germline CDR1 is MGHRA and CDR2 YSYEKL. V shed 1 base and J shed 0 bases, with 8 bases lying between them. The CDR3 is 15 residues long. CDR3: CASSQGQTSTDTQYF. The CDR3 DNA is TGCGCCAGCAGCCAAGGACAGACTAGCACAGATACGCAGTATTTT.

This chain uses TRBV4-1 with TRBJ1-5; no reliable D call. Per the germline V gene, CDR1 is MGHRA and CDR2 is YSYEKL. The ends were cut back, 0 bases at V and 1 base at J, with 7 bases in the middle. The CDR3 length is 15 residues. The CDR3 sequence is CASSQEGLSNQPQHF. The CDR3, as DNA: TGCGCCAGCAGCCAAGAAGGGCTGAGCAATCAGCCCCAGCATTTT.

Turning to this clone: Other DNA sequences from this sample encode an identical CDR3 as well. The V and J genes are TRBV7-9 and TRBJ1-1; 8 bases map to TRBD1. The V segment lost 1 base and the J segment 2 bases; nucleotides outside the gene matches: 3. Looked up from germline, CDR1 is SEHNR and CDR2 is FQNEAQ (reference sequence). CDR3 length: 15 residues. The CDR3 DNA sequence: TGTGCCAGCAGCTTAGAGACAGGGGTCAACACTGAAGCTTTCTTT. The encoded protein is CASSLETGVNTEAFF.

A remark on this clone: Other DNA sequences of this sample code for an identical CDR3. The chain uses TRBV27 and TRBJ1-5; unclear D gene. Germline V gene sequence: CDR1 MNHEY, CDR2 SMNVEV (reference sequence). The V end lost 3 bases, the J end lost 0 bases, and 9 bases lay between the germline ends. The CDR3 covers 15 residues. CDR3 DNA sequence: TGTGCCAGCAGTTTGTACGGCTATAGCAATCAGCCCCAGCATTTT. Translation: CASSLYGYSNQPQHF.

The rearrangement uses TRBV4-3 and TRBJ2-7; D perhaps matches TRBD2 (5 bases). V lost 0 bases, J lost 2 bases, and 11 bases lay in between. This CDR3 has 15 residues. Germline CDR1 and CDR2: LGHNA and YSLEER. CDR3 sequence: CASSQEGYGTYEQYF. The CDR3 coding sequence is TGCGCCAGCAGCCAAGAGGGATACGGGACCTACGAGCAGTACTTC.

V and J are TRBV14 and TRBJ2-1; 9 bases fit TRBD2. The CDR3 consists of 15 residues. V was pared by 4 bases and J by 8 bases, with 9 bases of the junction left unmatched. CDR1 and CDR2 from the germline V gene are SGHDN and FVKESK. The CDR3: CASSLLSGSQDEQFF. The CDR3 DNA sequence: TGTGCCAGCAGCCTCCTTAGCGGGAGTCAGGATGAGCAGTTCTTC. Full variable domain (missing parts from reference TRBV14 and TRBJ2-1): EAGVTQFPSHSVIEKGQTVTLRCDPISGHDNLYWYRRVMGKEIKFLLHFVKESKQDESGMPNNRFLAERTGGTYSTLKVQPAELEDSGVYFCASSLLSGSQDEQFFGPGTRLTVL.

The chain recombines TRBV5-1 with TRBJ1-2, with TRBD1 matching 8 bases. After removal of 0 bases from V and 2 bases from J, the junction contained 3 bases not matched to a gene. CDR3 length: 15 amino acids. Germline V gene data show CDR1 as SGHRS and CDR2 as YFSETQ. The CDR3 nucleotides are TGCGCCAGCAGCTTGGTACAGGGGGGGAACTATGGCTACACCTTC. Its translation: CASSLVQGGNYGYTF.

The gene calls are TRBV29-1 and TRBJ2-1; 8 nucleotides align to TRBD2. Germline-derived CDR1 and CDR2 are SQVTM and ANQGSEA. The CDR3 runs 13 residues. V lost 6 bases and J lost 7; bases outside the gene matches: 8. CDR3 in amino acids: CSVGLATMNEQFF. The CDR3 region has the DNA TGCAGCGTAGGACTAGCTACGATGAATGAGCAGTTCTTC.

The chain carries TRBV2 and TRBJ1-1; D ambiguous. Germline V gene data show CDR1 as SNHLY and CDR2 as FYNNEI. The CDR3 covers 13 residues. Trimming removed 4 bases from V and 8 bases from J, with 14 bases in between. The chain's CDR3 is CASSGPLRPEAFF. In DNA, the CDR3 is TGTGCCAGCAGTGGCCCTCTACGACCGGAAGCTTTCTTT.

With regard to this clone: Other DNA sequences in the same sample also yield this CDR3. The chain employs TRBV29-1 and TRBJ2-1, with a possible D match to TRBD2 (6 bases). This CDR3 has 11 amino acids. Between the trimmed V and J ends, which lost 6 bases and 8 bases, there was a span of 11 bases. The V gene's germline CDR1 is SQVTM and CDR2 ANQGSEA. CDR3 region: CSVATSYEQFF. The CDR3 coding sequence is TGCAGCGTCGCTACTAGCTATGAGCAGTTCTTC.

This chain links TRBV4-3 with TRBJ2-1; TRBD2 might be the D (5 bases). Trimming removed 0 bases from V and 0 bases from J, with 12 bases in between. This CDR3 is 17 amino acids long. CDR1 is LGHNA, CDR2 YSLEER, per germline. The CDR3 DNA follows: TGCGCCAGCAGCCAAGATTTACCGGGGAGCTCCTACAATGAGCAGTTCTTC. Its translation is CASSQDLPGSSYNEQFF.

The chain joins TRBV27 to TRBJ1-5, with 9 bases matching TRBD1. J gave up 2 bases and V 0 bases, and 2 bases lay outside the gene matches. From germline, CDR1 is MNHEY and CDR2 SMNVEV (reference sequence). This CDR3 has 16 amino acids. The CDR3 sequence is CASSLSRTGGNQPQHF. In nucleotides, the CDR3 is TGTGCCAGCAGTTTATCCAGGACAGGGGGCAATCAGCCCCAGCATTTT.

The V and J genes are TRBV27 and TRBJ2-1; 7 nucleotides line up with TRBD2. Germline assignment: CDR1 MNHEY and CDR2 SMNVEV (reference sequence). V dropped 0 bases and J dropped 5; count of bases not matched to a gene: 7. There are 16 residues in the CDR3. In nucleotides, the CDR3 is TGTGCCAGCAGTTTATCCGCGGGAGAACGGAACAATGAGCAGTTCTTC. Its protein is CASSLSAGERNNEQFF.

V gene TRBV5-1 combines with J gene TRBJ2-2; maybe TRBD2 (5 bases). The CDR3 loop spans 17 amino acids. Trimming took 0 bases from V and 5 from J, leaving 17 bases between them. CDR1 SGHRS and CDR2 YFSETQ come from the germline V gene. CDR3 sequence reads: CASSLGERPPLTGELFF. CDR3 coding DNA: TGCGCCAGCAGCTTGGGGGAGCGGCCACCTCTGACCGGGGAGCTGTTTTTT.